What follows are 14 T cell receptor beta chains derived from one specimen sequenced in a study of T cells in tuberculosis (dated by TCRdb to 2017 to 2018). To prepare the library, the immunoSEQ multiplex PCR assay was applied. Imported from immuneACCESS, the table was reduced by TCRdb to in-frame sequences with V and J called. These copies leave out some clones; in studies compared against another copy, an unresolved V gene accounts for under half, and the cause of the remainder is not known. The sample table shows 45,000 or so clones, and 90% to 95% are seen once. Roughly 6.9% of the sample is taken by the ten largest. Sequencing was performed on PBMCs. These TCRs come from a donor aged 10-29 years with latent tuberculosis or without tuberculosis infection.

The CDR3 DNA reads as TGCGCCAGCAGCGCCCTAGCGGGAGGTGACAATGAGCAGTTCTTC. Translation: CASSALAGGDNEQFF. The chain joins TRBV5-1 to TRBJ2-1; 11 positions agree with TRBD2. This CDR3 contains 15 residues. Trimming cost V 4 bases and J 5 bases; bases outside gene matches: 5. Germline V CDR1 and CDR2: SGHRS, YFSETQ.

This clone was counted only a few times. The chain combines TRBV2 with TRBJ1-2, with D hard to call. Per the germline V gene, CDR1 is SNHLY and CDR2 is FYNNEI. Trimming stripped 10 bases from V and 1 base from J, with 13 bases between. The CDR3 covers 13 residues. This chain's CDR3 is CATANRINYGYTF. The CDR3 coding sequence is TGTGCCACAGCCAACAGAATTAACTATGGCTACACCTTC.

The rearrangement links TRBV6-1 to TRBJ2-3; 9 bases map to TRBD1. Germline lookup yields CDR1 MNHNS and CDR2 SASEGT. The CDR3 runs 14 residues. With V trimmed by 9 bases and J by 5 bases, 9 bases remained unmatched. In DNA form, the CDR3 reads TGTGCCAGTGTTTGGGGACAGGGTTTAGATACGCAGTATTTT. Translation: CASVWGQGLDTQYF.

The V gene is TRBV29-1, the J gene TRBJ2-5; D is possibly TRBD2 (5 bases). This CDR3 has 12 residues. Germline assignment: CDR1 SQVTM and CDR2 ANQGSEA. V lost 6 bases, J lost 4 bases, and 12 bases lay in between. CDR3 in DNA: TGCAGCGTAGGAAGGAGCGGAGAGACCCAGTACTTC. This codes for CSVGRSGETQYF. Drawing the rest from reference TRBV29-1 and TRBJ2-5, the complete variable domain is SAVISQKPSRDICQRGTSLTIQCQVDSQVTMMFWYRQQPGQSLTLIATANQGSEATYESGFVIDKFPISRPNLTFSTLTVSNMSPEDSSIYLCSVGRSGETQYFGPGTRLLVL.

The chain couples TRBV6-5 to TRBJ1-3; 7 nucleotides match TRBD1. This CDR3 has 14 residues. The V and J ends lost 2 bases and 8 bases, in that order; junction bases with no gene match: 6. The V gene's germline CDR1 is MNHEY and CDR2 SVGAGI. DNA of the CDR3: TGTGCCAGCAGTTACCAAGGGGGCGACCACACCATATATTTT. Protein product: CASSYQGGDHTIYF.

The chain couples TRBV9 to TRBJ1-2; 10 nucleotides line up with TRBD1. CDR3 length: 16 amino acids. V lost 4 bases to trimming and J lost 4 bases; unmatched junction nucleotides: 10. The germline CDR1 and CDR2 sequences are SGDLS and YYNGEE. In DNA, the CDR3 is TGTGCCAGCAGCCCCGTGGACAGGGGGTATATCTATGGCTACACCTTC. Its protein product is CASSPVDRGYIYGYTF.

The chain combines TRBV6-5 with TRBJ1-2; the D gene is possibly TRBD1 (5 bases). Germline lookup yields CDR1 MNHEY and CDR2 SVGAGI. CDR3 length equals 12 residues. V was cut by 4 bases and J by 6 bases, with 9 bases left in between. The chain's CDR3 is CASSLQGNGYTF. The CDR3 nucleotides are TGTGCCAGCAGTTTGCAGGGAAATGGCTACACCTTC.

The gene calls are TRBV9 and TRBJ2-1, with a weak D call TRBD2 (6 bases). This CDR3 is 14 amino acids long. CDR1 SGDLS and CDR2 YYNGEE come from the germline V gene. Trimming stripped 4 bases from V and 7 bases from J, with 15 bases between. The CDR3 is CASSTEDYPNEQFF. The CDR3 DNA sequence: TGTGCCAGCAGCACGGAGGACTACCCTAATGAGCAGTTCTTC.

The chain employs TRBV5-6 and TRBJ1-1; 7 bases agree with TRBD1. The junction had 6 bases not matched to a gene; V was cut back by 2 bases and J by 5 bases. CDR3 length: 14 residues. CDR1 and CDR2 from the germline V gene are SGHDT and YYEEEE. CDR3: CASSFPGGYTEAFF. CDR3 nucleotides: TGTGCCAGCAGCTTTCCAGGGGGGTATACTGAAGCTTTCTTT.

The rearrangement links TRBV9 to TRBJ1-3; a weak D match, TRBD1 (6 bases). Germline CDR1 SGDLS, CDR2 YYNGEE. Trimming cost V 0 bases and J 0 bases, with 10 bases left between them. The CDR3 is 16 amino acids. The CDR3 reads CASSVVWGLSGNTIYF. Here the CDR3 DNA reads TGTGCCAGCAGCGTAGTATGGGGGCTCTCTGGAAACACCATATATTTT.

This chain joins TRBV30 and TRBJ1-4, with 7 bases aligning to TRBD1. The CDR3 sequence is 15 residues long. The ends lost 3 bases at V and 7 bases at J; junction bases unmatched: 11. CDR1 GTSNPN and CDR2 SVGIG come from the germline V gene (reference sequence). CDR3 in amino acids: CAWRGVGQRSEKLFF. DNA for the CDR3: TGTGCCTGGAGGGGGGTGGGACAGAGATCTGAAAAACTGTTTTTT.

The chain employs TRBV7-2 and TRBJ2-3; 8 bases are shared with TRBD1. Germline V gene data show CDR1 as SGHTA and CDR2 as FQGNSA. The CDR3 length is 15 residues. Trimming cost V 5 bases and J 2 bases; bases outside gene matches: 6. The CDR3 nucleotides are TGTGCCAGCAGCCGTAGACAGGGGAACACAGATACGCAGTATTTT. It specifies CASSRRQGNTDTQYF.

In nucleotides, the CDR3 is TGTGCCAGCAGCTCCTCAGACGGAGTGGGAAACACCATATATTTT. This translates into CASSSSDGVGNTIYF. The chain is built from TRBV11-3 and TRBJ1-3; D gene unclear. The CDR3 has 15 amino acids. Germline-derived CDR1 and CDR2 are SGHNT and YENEEA. V was pared by 4 bases and J by 4 bases, with 14 bases between.

This chain uses TRBV9 with TRBJ2-1; the D gene is possibly TRBD1 (5 bases). Germline CDR1 reads SGDLS; CDR2 reads YYNGEE. This CDR3 spans 16 amino acids. V shed 4 bases and J shed 2 bases, with 16 bases lying between them. CDR3 DNA: TGTGCCAGCAGCCCCAGTGCAGGGTGGACCTACAATGAGCAGTTCTTC. Amino acids: CASSPSAGWTYNEQFF.